A single sample is the source of the 24 T cell receptor beta chains below, sequenced in a study of beta chain features in type 1 diabetes (dated by TCRdb to 2016 to 2019). The protocol used for the library was the immunoSEQ multiplex PCR assay. All of the isolated RNA was reverse transcribed with the High Capacity cDNA Reverse Transcription Kit, so expressed TCRB transcripts were sequenced. TCRdb limited this immuneACCESS table to in-frame rearrangements with V and J called. A share of clones is missing; checked studies link under half to unresolved V genes, and the rest is unexplained. For this sample the table gives 200,000 to 250,000 clones, of which over 8.5% were detected only once. The top ten hold around 0.031% of the sample. Sequenced: naive CD4+ T cells from blood. In light of the paper, this sample's cell subset or site label describes: true naive CD4+ T cells. Every receptor here comes from a woman between 18 and 29 years old in good health.

CDR3 coding DNA: TGCGCCAGCAGTCCCGGACAGGGCAATCAGCCCCAGCATTTT. Protein: CASSPGQGNQPQHF. The rearrangement uses TRBV23-1 and TRBJ1-5; 7 bases match TRBD1. TRBV23-1 is an open reading frame, and its role is uncertain. The ends lost 4 bases at V and 2 bases at J; junction bases unmatched: 2. This CDR3 is built from 14 residues.

A few counts support this clone. The V call is TRBV6-5, the J call TRBJ2-5, with 9 bases that match TRBD2. In germline, CDR1 is MNHEY, CDR2 SVGAGI. The CDR3 contains 15 residues. After removal of 7 bases from V and 5 bases from J, the junction contained 11 bases not matched to a gene. The CDR3 nucleotides read TGTGCCAGCACTCCAACCCGCGGGGGGGCGGAGACCCAGTACTTC. Amino acids: CASTPTRGGAETQYF.

This clone was found a few times. The rearrangement joins TRBV5-1 to TRBJ1-2; TRBD1 matches 8 bases. Germline assignment: CDR1 SGHRS and CDR2 YFSETQ. V lost 0 bases and J lost 0; bases outside the gene matches: 7. CDR3 length equals 17 residues. The CDR3 loop reads CASSLGATGVANYGYTF. CDR3 nucleotides: TGCGCCAGCAGCTTGGGGGCGACAGGGGTGGCTAACTATGGCTACACCTTC.

The chain joins TRBV5-1 to TRBJ2-7; TRBD2 agrees at 13 bases. Trimming at V came to 0 bases and at J to 7 bases, leaving 1 base not matched to a gene. CDR3 length: 14 amino acids. Germline V gene sequence: CDR1 SGHRS, CDR2 YFSETQ. The CDR3: CASSLEGLAGEQYF. The CDR3 nucleotides read TGCGCCAGCAGCTTGGAGGGACTAGCGGGGGAGCAGTACTTC.

The chain has TRBV5-1 and TRBJ2-3; D is possibly TRBD2 (5 bases). This CDR3 is 14 amino acids long. Germline V gene sequence: CDR1 SGHRS, CDR2 YFSETQ. Between the trimmed V and J ends, which lost 2 bases and 6 bases, there was a span of 13 bases. CDR3 sequence (DNA): TGCGCCAGCAGCTTTTTGGTGTCTAGCGATACGCAGTATTTT. It is translated as CASSFLVSSDTQYF. The full variable domain, with the rest looked up from reference TRBV5-1 and TRBJ2-3, is KAGVTQTPRYLIKTRGQQVTLSCSPISGHRSVSWYQQTPGQGLQFLFEYFSETQRNKGNFPGRFSGRQFSNSRSEMNVSTLELGDSALYLCASSFLVSSDTQYFGPGTRLTVL.

V gene TRBV7-9 combines with J gene TRBJ1-3, with D possibly matching TRBD1 (6 bases). The germline V gene has CDR1 SEHNR and CDR2 FQNEAQ (reference sequence). This CDR3 has 14 residues. V was trimmed by 7 bases and J by 8 bases, leaving 18 bases between them. In DNA form, the CDR3 reads TGTGCCAGCAACGACGGGGCAGGGGTGGACACCATATATTTT. It yields the protein CASNDGAGVDTIYF.

This clone was found a few times. V and J are TRBV30 and TRBJ2-7; 10 nucleotides align to TRBD1. The trim removed 4 bases at V and 3 bases at J, leaving 9 bases unmatched. CDR1 and CDR2 (germline): GTSNPN, SVGIG (reference sequence). The CDR3 contains 15 residues. Written as DNA, the CDR3 is TGTGCCTGGATTCGGACAGGGGGACTTCGCTACGAGCAGTACTTC. This gives the protein CAWIRTGGLRYEQYF.

This clone was seen a few times. The V and J genes are TRBV5-1 and TRBJ1-6, with 10 bases that match TRBD1. The V and J ends lost 4 bases and 8 bases, in that order; junction bases with no gene match: 6. This CDR3 spans 15 amino acids. From germline, CDR1 is SGHRS and CDR2 YFSETQ. The CDR3 bases are TGCGCCAGCAGCCGGGACAGGGGAAAGGATTCACCCCTCCACTTT. This translates into CASSRDRGKDSPLHF.

This clone was detected a few times. The V gene is TRBV6-1, the J gene TRBJ1-2, with 8 bases fitting TRBD1. V dropped 10 bases and J dropped 2; count of bases not matched to a gene: 3. Looked up from germline, CDR1 is MNHNS and CDR2 is SASEGT. This CDR3 contains 12 residues. The CDR3 reads CATGTGNYGYTF. The CDR3 bases are TGTGCCACGGGGACAGGAAACTATGGCTACACCTTC.

V gene TRBV5-1 combines with J gene TRBJ2-1; 14 bases fit TRBD2. The CDR3 contains 16 residues. CDR1 SGHRS and CDR2 YFSETQ come from the germline V gene. Trimming cost V 3 bases and J 8 bases; bases outside gene matches: 7. As DNA, the CDR3 is TGCGCCAGCAGCTGGGGGGGACTAGCGGGAGAGGATGAGCAGTTCTTC. Its protein is CASSWGGLAGEDEQFF.

This clone has more than one count but fewer than ten. This sequence joins TRBV10-3 and TRBJ2-3; the D gene is possibly TRBD2 (6 bases). Per germline, CDR1 ENHRY and CDR2 SYGVKD. CDR3 length: 14 amino acids. V was pared by 5 bases and J by 0 bases, with 9 bases between. CDR3 region: CAISRGGSTDTQYF. Here the CDR3 DNA reads TGTGCCATCAGTAGGGGAGGAAGCACAGATACGCAGTATTTT.

This clone was observed a handful of times. J is TRBJ1-1 and V is TRBV11-2; D might be TRBD1 (5 bases). V lost 3 bases and J lost 7, with 12 bases in between. The CDR3 is 13 amino acids. CDR1 and CDR2 (germline): SGHAT, FQNNGV. This CDR3 reads CASSFRQGLEAFF. The CDR3 region has the DNA TGTGCCAGCAGCTTTCGGCAGGGCCTTGAAGCTTTCTTT.

This clone came up many times. V gene TRBV10-3 combines with J gene TRBJ2-7; D remains unclear. Judging by the DNA end, TRBJ2-4 fits better; the J call may be wrong. In germline, CDR1 is ENHRY, CDR2 SYGVKD. The CDR3 contains 12 residues. CDR3 residues: CAISEFESIQYF. The CDR3 bases are TGTGCCATCAGTGAATTTGAAAGCATTCAGTACTTC.

The rearrangement links TRBV27 to TRBJ2-7; perhaps TRBD1 as D (6 bases). Per the germline V gene, CDR1 is MNHEY and CDR2 is SMNVEV (reference sequence). The CDR3 is 14 amino acids. Trimming removed 2 bases from V and 4 bases from J, with 12 bases in between. The CDR3 is CASSLVGTTYEQYF. The CDR3 DNA reads as TGTGCCAGCAGTTTAGTCGGGACAACTTACGAGCAGTACTTC.

A few counts support this clone. The rearrangement links TRBV19 to TRBJ2-6; no definite D call. V was shortened by 5 bases and J by 5 bases, with 7 bases between the two germline ends. Germline CDR1 and CDR2: LNHDA and SQIVND (reference sequence). The CDR3 has 13 amino acids. CDR3 protein: CASSDTRANVLTF. In DNA, the CDR3 is TGTGCCAGTAGTGATACTCGGGCCAACGTCCTGACTTTC.

The gene calls are TRBV6-1 and TRBJ2-5, with D possibly being TRBD1 (6 bases). This CDR3 comprises 13 residues. Between the trimmed V and J ends, which lost 6 bases and 5 bases, there was a span of 13 bases. CDR1 is MNHNS, CDR2 SASEGT, per germline. The CDR3 region has the DNA TGTGCCAGCAGGGCCGGGACACGTGAGACCCAGTACTTC. Translated, it gives CASRAGTRETQYF.

The chain couples TRBV5-1 to TRBJ2-5, with D unclear. This CDR3 contains 15 residues. CDR1 is SGHRS, CDR2 YFSETQ, per germline. Trimming stripped 2 bases from V and 3 bases from J, with 14 bases between. The CDR3 loop is CASSFQRPREETQYF. For the CDR3, the DNA is TGCGCCAGCAGCTTTCAGCGCCCCCGAGAAGAGACCCAGTACTTC.

The table lists this clone with a few counts. The V and J genes are TRBV5-1 and TRBJ2-5, with 8 bases matching TRBD2. The J segment lost 5 bases and the V segment lost 4 bases, leaving 4 bases of the junction unmatched. The CDR3 has 13 amino acids. Germline CDR1 and CDR2: SGHRS and YFSETQ. The CDR3 is CASSGERGETQYF. The CDR3 coding sequence is TGCGCCAGCAGCGGGGAGCGGGGGGAGACCCAGTACTTC. Together with reference TRBV5-1 and TRBJ2-5, the CDR3 gives the full variable domain: KAGVTQTPRYLIKTRGQQVTLSCSPISGHRSVSWYQQTPGQGLQFLFEYFSETQRNKGNFPGRFSGRQFSNSRSEMNVSTLELGDSALYLCASSGERGETQYFGPGTRLLVL.

This clone has more than one count but fewer than ten. The rearrangement joins TRBV27 to TRBJ1-2; D is possibly TRBD1 (5 bases). Germline lookup yields CDR1 MNHEY and CDR2 SMNVEV (reference sequence). Trimming removed 4 bases at V and 6 bases at J, with 9 bases between. The CDR3 extends over 12 amino acids. CDR3 sequence reads: CASSSQGNGYTF. The CDR3 bases are TGTGCCAGCAGTTCCCAGGGTAATGGCTACACCTTC.

This clone was seen only a few times. The chain uses TRBV30 and TRBJ1-3; D might be TRBD1 (6 bases). Trimming took off 2 bases at V and 0 bases at J, with 8 bases between the two ends. The CDR3 is 14 amino acids. Germline V CDR1 and CDR2: GTSNPN, SVGIG (reference sequence). The CDR3 region is CAWSRTASGNTIYF. The CDR3 bases are TGTGCCTGGAGTAGGACAGCCTCTGGAAACACCATATATTTT.

The rearrangement joins TRBV4-1 to TRBJ1-4, with 9 bases fitting TRBD1. The CDR3 contains 16 residues. Germline V gives CDR1 MGHRA, CDR2 YSYEKL. Trimming at V came to 3 bases and at J to 6 bases, leaving 8 bases not matched to a gene. The DNA for the CDR3 is TGCGCCAGCAGCCAGAACCCGGGACAGGGTGATGAAAAACTGTTTTTT. It yields the protein CASSQNPGQGDEKLFF.

The sample holds a few counts of this clone. The chain joins TRBV5-1 to TRBJ2-1, with 14 bases fitting TRBD2. This CDR3 has 17 amino acids. Germline V gives CDR1 SGHRS, CDR2 YFSETQ. J lost 5 bases, V lost 1 base, and 5 bases had no gene match. CDR3 sequence: CASSLIGLAGGHNEQFF. The CDR3 DNA follows: TGCGCCAGCAGCTTGATTGGACTAGCGGGAGGCCACAATGAGCAGTTCTTC.

The sample holds a few counts of this clone. The chain uses TRBV25-1 and TRBJ2-3; TRBD2 might be the D (6 bases). Per the germline V gene, CDR1 is MGHDK and CDR2 is SYGVNS. V gave up 7 bases and J gave up 0 bases, with 14 bases separating them. This CDR3 region has 15 residues. The CDR3: CASTRSGSSTDTQYF. The CDR3 nucleotides are TGTGCCAGCACCAGAAGCGGGTCTAGCACAGATACGCAGTATTTT. Full variable domain (outside the CDR3, taken from reference TRBV25-1 and TRBJ2-3): EADIYQTPRYLVIGTGKKITLECSQTMGHDKMYWYQQDPGMELHLIHYSYGVNSTEKGDLSSESTVSRIRTEHFPLTLESARPSHTSQYLCASTRSGSSTDTQYFGPGTRLTVL.

This sequence joins TRBV11-3 and TRBJ2-1; 7 bases are shared with TRBD1. J was trimmed by 9 bases and V by 5 bases; bases with no gene match: 4. The CDR3 totals 12 residues. The germline V gene has CDR1 SGHNT and CDR2 YENEEA. This chain's CDR3 is CASSPGQAEQFF. The CDR3 nucleotides are TGTGCCAGCAGCCCAGGACAGGCTGAGCAGTTCTTC.